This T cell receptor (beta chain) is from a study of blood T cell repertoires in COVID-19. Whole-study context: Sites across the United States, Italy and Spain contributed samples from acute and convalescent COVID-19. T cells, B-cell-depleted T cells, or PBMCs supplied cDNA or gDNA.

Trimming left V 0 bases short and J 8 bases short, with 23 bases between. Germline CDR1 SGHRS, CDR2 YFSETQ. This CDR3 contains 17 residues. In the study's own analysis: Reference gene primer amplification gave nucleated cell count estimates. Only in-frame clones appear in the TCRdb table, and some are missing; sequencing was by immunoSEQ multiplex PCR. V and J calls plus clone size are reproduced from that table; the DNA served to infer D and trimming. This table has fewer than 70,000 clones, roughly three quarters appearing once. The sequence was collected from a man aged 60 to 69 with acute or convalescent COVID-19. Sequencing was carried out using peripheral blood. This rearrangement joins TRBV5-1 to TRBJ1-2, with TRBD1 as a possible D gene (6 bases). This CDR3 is CASSLGTAGFEVEGYTF. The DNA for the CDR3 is TGCGCCAGCAGCTTGGGGACAGCCGGCTTCGAGGTAGAAGGCTACACCTTC.